This T cell receptor beta chain was profiled in a study of beta chain features in type 1 diabetes. Study-wide context: Over all samples combined, 90 million to 140 million sorted cells were examined. Study-level points and caveats: Among all four CD4+ subsets, Type 1 diabetes patients had TCRB CDR3s that were moderately but significantly shorter.

It was via CD45RO/CCR7/CD25/CD127/CD95/CD27 that CD4+ naive, central memory, regulatory and stem cell-like memory cells were sorted. This clone occurred a few times. The antigen remains undetermined. Of the isolated RNA, all was reverse transcribed, and so the sequenced material was expressed TCRB transcripts. Generated by immunoSEQ multiplex PCR, the TCRdb table keeps only in-frame clones and is missing some. The table includes about 160,000 clones, about 10% detected once. The CDR3 contains 16 residues. CDR1 LNHNV and CDR2 YYDKDF come from the germline V gene (reference sequence). V gave up 6 bases and J gave up 5 bases; unmatched junction bases: 12.

Sample: central memory CD4+ T cells from blood. This TCR was sampled from a woman aged 30 to 39 with type 1 diabetes. The chain has TRBV15 and TRBJ2-3; TRBD2 aligns across 9 bases. CDR3 sequence reads: CATRVYSGRKGDTQYF. The CDR3, as DNA: TGTGCCACCAGAGTATATAGCGGGAGAAAGGGAGATACGCAGTATTTT.